This T cell receptor (beta chain) stems from a study of cytomegalovirus exposure and HLA in healthy donors. Use of 60 Vbeta and 13 Jbeta primers characterized the PCR. TCRdb keeps only in-frame clones here, not all; method: immunoSEQ multiplex PCR. The sample records approximately 80,000 clones, 63% being singletons. The CDR3 has 14 residues. From germline, CDR1 is SEHNR and CDR2 FQNEAQ (reference sequence). Trimming shortened V by 5 bases and J by 8 bases, and 15 bases separated the two germline ends. The specimen sequenced was PBMCs. The TCR was taken from a middle-aged woman in good health and CMV-seropositive. The genes are TRBV7-9 and TRBJ1-4; D perhaps matches TRBD1 (5 bases). The CDR3 nucleotides are TGTGCCAGCAGCGCAGGGTTCCTTAAAGAAAAACTGTTTTTT. Its protein product is CASSAGFLKEKLFF.